This entry lists 12 T cell receptor beta chains sequenced from one sample in a study of early T cells in non-severe SARS-CoV-2 infection. Each CDR3 protein is one row after TCRdb ran MiXCR on the 5' RACE reads. Among 85,000 to 120,000 distinct CDR3 sequences listed, approximately 14% were seen once. The sample was whole blood. The source of these receptors is an adult who was a healthcare worker with PCR-confirmed SARS-CoV-2 infection or an uninfected control (not recorded which).

This clonotype was picked up many times. V and J are TRBV27 and TRBJ2-3; the D call may be TRBD1 or TRBD2 (5 bases each). The CDR3 sequence is 14 residues long. The V gene's germline CDR1 is MNHEY and CDR2 SMNVEV (reference sequence). The ends were cut back, 3 bases at V and 0 bases at J, with 7 bases in the middle. The CDR3 region has the DNA TGTGCCAGCAGTTTGGGACCGAGCACAGATACGCAGTATTTT. Its translation is CASSLGPSTDTQYF.

There are many counts of this clonotype. The chain uses TRBV7-9 and TRBJ2-7; 10 nucleotides align to TRBD1. The germline V gene encodes CDR1 SEHNR and CDR2 FQNEAQ (reference sequence). This CDR3 is 18 amino acids long. After removal of 5 bases from V and 8 bases from J, the junction contained 21 bases not matched to a gene. The CDR3 region is CASSRTPGQGRILWKQYF. In nucleotides, the CDR3 is TGTGCCAGCAGCCGTACTCCGGGACAGGGGCGCATTCTTTGGAAGCAGTACTTC.

The chain links TRBV6-5 to TRBJ2-7; 10 bases are a match to TRBD1. CDR3 length: 14 amino acids. The J segment lost 3 bases and the V segment lost 5 bases, leaving 4 bases of the junction unmatched. CDR1 MNHEY and CDR2 SVGAGI come from the germline V gene. The CDR3 loop is CASSPDRGVYEQYF. The CDR3, as DNA: TGTGCCAGCAGTCCGGACAGGGGGGTCTACGAGCAGTACTTC.

The J gene is TRBJ2-7, the V gene TRBV9; a possible D gene is TRBD1 (5 bases). V lost 0 bases to trimming and J lost 7 bases, with 14 bases between them. Germline V gives CDR1 SGDLS, CDR2 YYNGEE. This CDR3 contains 14 residues. CDR3 in amino acids: CASSVGGQDEEQYF. The CDR3 DNA reads TGTGCCAGCAGCGTAGGAGGACAAGACGAAGAGCAGTACTTC.

This clonotype was counted many times. The chain employs TRBV28 and TRBJ2-1; D is tentatively TRBD1 or TRBD2 (6 bases each). Looked up from germline, CDR1 is MDHEN and CDR2 is SYDVKM. The CDR3 spans 14 residues. Between the trimmed V and J ends, which lost 1 base and 8 bases, there was a span of 12 bases. The CDR3 protein is CASSLSGAFHEQFF. DNA for the CDR3: TGTGCCAGCAGTTTATCGGGGGCGTTCCATGAGCAGTTCTTC.

Points on this clonotype: This could be a read error, since a much larger clone is one nucleotide away. The conserved phenylalanine or tryptophan is not found at the CDR3 terminus, so this likely reflects a read error. The chain carries TRBV29-1 and TRBJ1-1; D unclear. Germline CDR1 reads SQVTM; CDR2 reads ANQGSEA. V was cut by 5 bases and J by 1 base, with 17 bases left in between. CDR3 size: 15 residues. CDR3 nucleotide sequence: TGCAGCGTTAAATTCCGCTTGACGGAGAACACTGAAGCTTTCATT. It codes for CSVKFRLTENTEAFI.

For this clonotype: It may be a read error: a sequence one base away is much more abundant. The chain joins TRBV10-3 to TRBJ1-6; TRBD1 is a possible D gene (5 bases). Germline lookup yields CDR1 ENHRY and CDR2 SYGVKD. The CDR3 is made up of 15 amino acids. The CDR3 loop reads CATRWGSSYNSSLHF. DNA of the CDR3: TGTGCCACCCGATGGGGGAGCTCCTATAATTCATCCCTCCACTTT.

This clonotype was detected only a few times. This chain connects TRBV7-4 to TRBJ1-5; D gene ambiguous. This CDR3 comprises 17 residues. Germline V gene lookup returns CDR1 SGHVT and CDR2 SQSDAQ. Trimming pared 5 bases from V and 2 bases from J, leaving 19 bases between. CDR3 protein: CASSPFSRSVGNQPQHF. Here the CDR3 DNA reads TGTGCCAGCAGCCCCTTTTCGCGATCTGTTGGCAATCAGCCCCAGCATTTT.

This clonotype occurred once. The rearrangement joins TRBV3-1 to TRBJ1-5; D is uncertain. The V end lost 4 bases, the J end lost 6 bases, and 13 bases lay between the germline ends. Germline CDR1 is LGHDT and CDR2 is YNNKEL (reference sequence). CDR3 length: 14 amino acids. CDR3 DNA: TGTGCCAGCAGCCGTCCGTGGTGGGGTCAGCCCCAGCATTTT. Translating it yields CASSRPWWGQPQHF. Full variable domain (rest looked up from reference TRBV3-1 and TRBJ1-5): DTAVSQTPKYLVTQMGNDKSIKCEQNLGHDTMYWYKQDSKKFLKIMFSYNNKELIINETVPNRFSPKSPDKAHLNLHINSLELGDSAVYFCASSRPWWGQPQHFGDGTRLSIL.

The V gene is TRBV18, the J gene TRBJ2-4, with no clear D. This CDR3 comprises 16 residues. V was pared by 3 bases and J by 0 bases, with 12 bases between. CDR1 and CDR2 from the germline V gene are KGHSH and LQKENI. The CDR3 nucleotides read TGTGCCAGCTCACCGGCCAGCCCTCTAGCCAAAAACATTCAGTACTTC. It yields the protein CASSPASPLAKNIQYF.

This clonotype has at least ten counts. The chain combines TRBV5-1 with TRBJ2-3; weak D call: TRBD1 (6 bases). The germline V and J ends were trimmed by 3 bases and 3 bases, with 17 bases remaining between them. Germline V gives CDR1 SGHRS, CDR2 YFSETQ. There are 16 residues in the CDR3. In DNA, the CDR3 is TGCGCCAGCAGCTCGGACAGTGGAGTTTCGACAGATACGCAGTATTTT. Encoded protein: CASSSDSGVSTDTQYF.

The rearrangement joins TRBV5-1 to TRBJ1-2, with D unclear. Trimming removed 0 bases at V and 8 bases at J, with 14 bases between. CDR1 is SGHRS and CDR2 is YFSETQ in the germline V gene. There are 14 residues in the CDR3. CDR3 DNA sequence: TGCGCCAGCAGCTTGGGGATATACAGTGACGGCTACACCTTC. It specifies CASSLGIYSDGYTF. Filled out from reference TRBV5-1 and TRBJ1-2, the complete variable domain reads KAGVTQTPRYLIKTRGQQVTLSCSPISGHRSVSWYQQTPGQGLQFLFEYFSETQRNKGNFPGRFSGRQFSNSRSEMNVSTLELGDSALYLCASSLGIYSDGYTFGSGTRLTVV.